The present T cell receptor (beta chain) was sequenced within a study of cytotoxic CD8 clonotypes in ibrutinib-treated CLL. Findings and caveats of the study: Progressing and sustained-remission patients had different sampling times.

Only in-frame clones appear in the TCRdb table, and some are missing; sequencing was by immunoSEQ multiplex PCR. Here the sample spans more than 25,000 clones, around 63% being singletons. A note on this clone: Its antigen is still unknown.

The TCR originated in a human donor with chronic lymphocytic leukemia. The material sequenced was PBMCs, taken after 24 months of ibrutinib treatment.

The CDR3 DNA sequence: TGTGCCGGCCGGGACAGGGGCACAGATACGCAGTATTTT. Translated, it gives CAGRDRGTDTQYF. The chain carries TRBV30 and TRBJ2-3; 9 bases are shared with TRBD1. The CDR3 totals 13 residues. CDR1 is GTSNPN, CDR2 SVGIG, per germline (reference sequence). J gave up 1 base and V 8 bases, and 4 bases lay outside the gene matches. The entire variable domain, with the rest obtained from reference TRBV30 and TRBJ2-3, is as follows: SQTIHQWPATLVQPVGSPLSLECTVEGTSNPNLYWYRQAAGRGLQLLFYSVGIGQISSEVPQNLSASRPQDRQFILSSKKLLLSDSGFYLCAGRDRGTDTQYFGPGTRLTVL.